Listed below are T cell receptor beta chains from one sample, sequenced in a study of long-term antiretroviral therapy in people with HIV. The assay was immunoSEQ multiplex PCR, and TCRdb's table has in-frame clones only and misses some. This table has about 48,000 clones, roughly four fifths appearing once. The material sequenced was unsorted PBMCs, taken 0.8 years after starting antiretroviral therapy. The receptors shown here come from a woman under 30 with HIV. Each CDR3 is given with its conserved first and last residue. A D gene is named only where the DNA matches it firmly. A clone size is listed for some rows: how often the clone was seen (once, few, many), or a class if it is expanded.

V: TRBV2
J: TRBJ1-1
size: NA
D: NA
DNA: TGTGCCAGCAGTGAAGTTTCAGAAGCTTTCTTT
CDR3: CASSEVSEAFF

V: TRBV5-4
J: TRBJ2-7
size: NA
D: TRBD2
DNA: TGTGCCAGCAGCTTGGGGTTAGCGGGAGTATACGAGCAGTACTTC
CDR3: CASSLGLAGVYEQYF

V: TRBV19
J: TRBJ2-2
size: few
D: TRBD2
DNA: TGTGCCAGTAGTCCTCGACTAGCGGGGGGCACCGGGGAGCTGTTTTTT
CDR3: CASSPRLAGGTGELFF

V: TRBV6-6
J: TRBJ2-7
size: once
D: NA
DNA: TGTGCCAGCAGTGGGGTCGGCGAGCAGTACTTC
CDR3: CASSGVGEQYF

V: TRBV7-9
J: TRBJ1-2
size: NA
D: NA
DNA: TGTGCCAGCAGCTTATCCTCGATACCCCACTATGGCTACACCTTC
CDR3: CASSLSSIPHYGYTF

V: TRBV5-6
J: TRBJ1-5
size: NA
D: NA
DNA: TGTGCCAGCAGCTTGGGGGGCTCTGCTCGGAATCAGCCCCAGCATTTT
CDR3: CASSLGGSARNQPQHF

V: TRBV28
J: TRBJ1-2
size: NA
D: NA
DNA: TGTGCCAGCACCCCTGGGCAGGGACGTAACTATGGCTACACCTTC
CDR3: CASTPGQGRNYGYTF

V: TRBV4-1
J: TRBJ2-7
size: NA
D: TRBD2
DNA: TGCGCCAGCAGCCACCAGGGACTAGCGGATTCCTACGAGCAGTACTTC
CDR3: CASSHQGLADSYEQYF

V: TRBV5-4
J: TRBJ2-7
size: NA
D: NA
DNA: TGTGCCAGCAGCTTTACAGGGATCTACGAGCAGTACTTC
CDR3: CASSFTGIYEQYF

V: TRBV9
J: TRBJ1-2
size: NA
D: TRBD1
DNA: TGTGCCAGCAGCGCAGGGGGATCTGGCTACACCTTC
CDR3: CASSAGGSGYTF

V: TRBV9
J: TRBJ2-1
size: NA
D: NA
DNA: TGTGCCAGCAGGAACGTGGGGGACTTATCCAATGAGCAGTTCTTC
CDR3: CASRNVGDLSNEQFF

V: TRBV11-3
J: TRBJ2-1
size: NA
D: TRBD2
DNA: TGTGCCAGCAGCTTAGATTTGGGGGAGGGGACCTACAATGAGCAGTTCTTC
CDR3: CASSLDLGEGTYNEQFF

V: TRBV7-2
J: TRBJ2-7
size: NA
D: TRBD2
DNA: TGTGCCAGCAGCTTCAACTCCCAAAGGACTAGCGGGCGGCAGTACTTC
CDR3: CASSFNSQRTSGRQYF

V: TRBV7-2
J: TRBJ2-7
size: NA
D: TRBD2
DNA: TGTGCCAGCAGCCTAGCGGGAGAGGTTACCTACGAGCAGTACTTC
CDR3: CASSLAGEVTYEQYF

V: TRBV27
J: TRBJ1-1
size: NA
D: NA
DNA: TGTGCCAGCAGACGACAGAAGGGCCCGTACACTGAAGCTTTCTTT
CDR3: CASRRQKGPYTEAFF

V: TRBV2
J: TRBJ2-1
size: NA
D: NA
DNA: TGTGCCAGCAGTCGACCTGGAGTGAATGAGCAGTTCTTC
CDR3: CASSRPGVNEQFF

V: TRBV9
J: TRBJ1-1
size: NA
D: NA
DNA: TGTGCCAGCAGCTCCGGAGGGCCGAACACTGAAGCTTTCTTT
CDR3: CASSSGGPNTEAFF

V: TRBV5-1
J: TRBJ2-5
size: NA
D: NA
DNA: TGCGCCAGCAGCTTCAGGGGGACCCAGTACTTC
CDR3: CASSFRGTQYF

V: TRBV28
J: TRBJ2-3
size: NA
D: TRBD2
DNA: TGTGCCAGCAGTACTCGACTAGCGGGAGGACCCGAGGATACGCAGTATTTT
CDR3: CASSTRLAGGPEDTQYF

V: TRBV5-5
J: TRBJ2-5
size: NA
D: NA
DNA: TGTGCCAGCACCGCTTCCATCAGAGAACAGACCCAGTACTTC
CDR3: CASTASIREQTQYF

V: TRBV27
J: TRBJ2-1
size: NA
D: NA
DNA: TGTGCCAGCAGTATCCAATCGACAGCCAGGGGCTCCTACAATGAGCAGTTCTTC
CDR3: CASSIQSTARGSYNEQFF

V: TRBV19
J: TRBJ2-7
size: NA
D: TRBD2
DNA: TGTGCCAGTAGTATAGAGGTGATAGCGGGAAGGTACGAGCAGTACTTC
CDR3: CASSIEVIAGRYEQYF

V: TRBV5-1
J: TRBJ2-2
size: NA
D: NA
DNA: TGCGCCAGCAGCTTGAAATCGGACTCCCGCTCCGGGGAGCTGTTTTTT
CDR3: CASSLKSDSRSGELFF

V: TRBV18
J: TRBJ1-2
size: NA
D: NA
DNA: TGTGCCAGCGCCTATGTGGAGGGCGCGGGCTACACCTTC
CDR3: CASAYVEGAGYTF

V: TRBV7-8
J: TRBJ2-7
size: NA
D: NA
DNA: TGTGCCAGCAGCAACCAGAATGGGGGTGCCATGAACTTC
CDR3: CASSNQNGGAMNF

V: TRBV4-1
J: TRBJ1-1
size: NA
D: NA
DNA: TGCGCCAGCAGCCAAGAATACGGGAACACTGAAGCTTTCTTT
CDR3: CASSQEYGNTEAFF

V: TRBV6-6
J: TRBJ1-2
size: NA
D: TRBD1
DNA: TGTGCCAGCAGTTACTTCCAACAGGGGGGGCATGGCTACACCTTC
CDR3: CASSYFQQGGHGYTF

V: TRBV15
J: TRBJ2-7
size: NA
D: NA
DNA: TGTGCCACCAGCAGAGAGTCTGCCGAGCAGTACTTC
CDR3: CATSRESAEQYF

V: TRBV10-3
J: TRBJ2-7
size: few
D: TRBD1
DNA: TGTGCCATTCAACGACAGGGGGGCGAGCAGTACTTC
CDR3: CAIQRQGGEQYF

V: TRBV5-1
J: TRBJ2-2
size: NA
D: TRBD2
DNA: TGCGCCAGCAGCTCAAGCGGGGGACCAAACACCGGGGAGCTGTTTTTT
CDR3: CASSSSGGPNTGELFF

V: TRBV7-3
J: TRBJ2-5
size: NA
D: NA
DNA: TGTGCCAGCAGCCCACCGGGCGGCCAAGAGACCCAGTACTTC
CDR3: CASSPPGGQETQYF

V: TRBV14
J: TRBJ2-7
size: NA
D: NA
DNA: TGTGCCAGCAGTCGTTTAGCGGAAAGGGGATTAGCCTACGAGCAGTACTTC
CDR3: CASSRLAERGLAYEQYF

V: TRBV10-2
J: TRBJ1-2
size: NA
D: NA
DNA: TGCGCCAGCAGGGACGGCGAGTTAGGCTACACCTTC
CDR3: CASRDGELGYTF

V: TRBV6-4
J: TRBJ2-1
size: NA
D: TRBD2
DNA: TGTGCCAGCAGTGAAGGACTAGAGTACAATGAGCAGTTCTTC
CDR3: CASSEGLEYNEQFF

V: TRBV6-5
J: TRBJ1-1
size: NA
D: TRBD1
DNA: TGTGCCAGCAGTTACCACAGGGGATCGGAAGCTTTCTTT
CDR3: CASSYHRGSEAFF

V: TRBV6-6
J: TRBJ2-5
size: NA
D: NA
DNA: TGTGCCAGCAGTTACTCGCGAGAGACCCAGTACTTC
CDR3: CASSYSRETQYF

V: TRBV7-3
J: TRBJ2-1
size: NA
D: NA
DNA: TGTGCCAGCAGCTTAACGAGTACAGGTGGTAACAATGAGCAGTTCTTC
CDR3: CASSLTSTGGNNEQFF

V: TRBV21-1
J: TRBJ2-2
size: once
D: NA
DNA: TGTGCCAGCAGCAAATTGTGCCTAGCGGGAAGTTTGGGTCGGCTGTTTTTT
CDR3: CASSKLCLAGSLGRLFF

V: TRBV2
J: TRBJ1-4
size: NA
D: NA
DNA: TGTGCCAGCAGCCTCACTCAATCTTTGACAGCACAAAATGAAAAACTGTTTTTT
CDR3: CASSLTQSLTAQNEKLFF

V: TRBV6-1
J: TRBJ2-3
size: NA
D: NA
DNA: TGTGCCAGCAGTGGGACAGTTACAGGTGGCACAGATACGCAGTATTTT
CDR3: CASSGTVTGGTDTQYF

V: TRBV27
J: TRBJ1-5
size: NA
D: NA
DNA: TGTGCCAGCACTTCCCGGGACCCCAATCAGCCCCAGCATTTT
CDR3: CASTSRDPNQPQHF

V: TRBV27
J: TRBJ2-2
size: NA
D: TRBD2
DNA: TGTGCCAGCAGTTTACAGACGGGAGGGCCTAACGGGGAGCTGTTTTTT
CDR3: CASSLQTGGPNGELFF

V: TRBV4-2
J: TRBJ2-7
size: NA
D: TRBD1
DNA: TGTGCCAGCAGCCTCGGACCGGGACAGGGGGCGGGAGAGCAGTACTTC
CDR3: CASSLGPGQGAGEQYF

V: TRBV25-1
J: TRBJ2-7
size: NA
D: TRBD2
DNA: TGTGCCAGCACGCCCGGCTGGGCTAGCGGGACCCACGAGCAGTACTTC
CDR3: CASTPGWASGTHEQYF

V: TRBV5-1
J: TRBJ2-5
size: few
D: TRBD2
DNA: TGCGCCAGCAGACGAGCGGGAGTGGGTAGTGAGACCCAGTACTTC
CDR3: CASRRAGVGSETQYF

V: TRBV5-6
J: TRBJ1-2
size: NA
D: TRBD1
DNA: TGTGCCAGCAGCTCCATTACAGGGGGCGCCCATGGCTACACCTTC
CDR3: CASSSITGGAHGYTF

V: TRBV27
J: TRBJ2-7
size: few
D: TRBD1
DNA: TGTGCCAGCAGTGTATTCGGACAGGCACTTGGGGAGCAGTACTTC
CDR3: CASSVFGQALGEQYF

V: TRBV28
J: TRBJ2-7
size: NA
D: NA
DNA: TGTGCCAGCAGTTCAGGAGTCCACGAGCAGTACTTC
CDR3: CASSSGVHEQYF

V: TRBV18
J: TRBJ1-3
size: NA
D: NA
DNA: TGTGCCAGCTCACCCCCGGTCTTCTATGGAAACACCATATATTTT
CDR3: CASSPPVFYGNTIYF

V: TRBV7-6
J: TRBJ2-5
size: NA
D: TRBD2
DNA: TGTGCCAGCAGCTTCCACCATGGGACTAGCGGAAACCAAGAGACCCAGTACTTC
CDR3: CASSFHHGTSGNQETQYF

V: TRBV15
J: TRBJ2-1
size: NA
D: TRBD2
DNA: TGTGCCACCAGCACTATCGGCACATCCGGGACTAGCGGCTACAATGAGCAGTTCTTC
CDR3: CATSTIGTSGTSGYNEQFF

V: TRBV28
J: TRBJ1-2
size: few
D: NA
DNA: TGTGCCAGCGGGGGGAAGGCAACCTATGGCTACACCTTC
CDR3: CASGGKATYGYTF

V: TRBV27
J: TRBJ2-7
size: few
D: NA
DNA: TGTGCCAGCAGTTTCCCGGGACCCACGGGGGAGCAGTACTTC
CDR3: CASSFPGPTGEQYF

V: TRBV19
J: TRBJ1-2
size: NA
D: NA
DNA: TGTGCCAGTACACCCCGGACAGAGGAGAATGGCTACACCTTC
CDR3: CASTPRTEENGYTF

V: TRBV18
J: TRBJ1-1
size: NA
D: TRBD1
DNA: TGTGCCAGCTCACCACCGAGAGGGGGCGCAGGTACTGAAGCTTTCTTT
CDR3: CASSPPRGGAGTEAFF

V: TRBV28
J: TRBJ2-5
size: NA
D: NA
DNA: TGTGCCAGCAGTTCCAGGGCCCCTTCGGCAGGAGAGACCCAGTACTTC
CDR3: CASSSRAPSAGETQYF

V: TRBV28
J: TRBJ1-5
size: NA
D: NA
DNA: TGTGCCAGCAGCATAGCCGTGAACAGGGGCAATCAGCCCCAGCATTTT
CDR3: CASSIAVNRGNQPQHF

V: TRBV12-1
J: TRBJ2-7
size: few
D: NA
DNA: TGTGCCAGCACCCAGCCGCAGCTCTACTTC
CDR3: CASTQPQLYF

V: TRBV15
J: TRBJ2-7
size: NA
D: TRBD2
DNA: TGTGCCACCAGCAGAGTGCCTCGGAGTAGCGGGAGTTACGAGCAGTACTTC
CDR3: CATSRVPRSSGSYEQYF